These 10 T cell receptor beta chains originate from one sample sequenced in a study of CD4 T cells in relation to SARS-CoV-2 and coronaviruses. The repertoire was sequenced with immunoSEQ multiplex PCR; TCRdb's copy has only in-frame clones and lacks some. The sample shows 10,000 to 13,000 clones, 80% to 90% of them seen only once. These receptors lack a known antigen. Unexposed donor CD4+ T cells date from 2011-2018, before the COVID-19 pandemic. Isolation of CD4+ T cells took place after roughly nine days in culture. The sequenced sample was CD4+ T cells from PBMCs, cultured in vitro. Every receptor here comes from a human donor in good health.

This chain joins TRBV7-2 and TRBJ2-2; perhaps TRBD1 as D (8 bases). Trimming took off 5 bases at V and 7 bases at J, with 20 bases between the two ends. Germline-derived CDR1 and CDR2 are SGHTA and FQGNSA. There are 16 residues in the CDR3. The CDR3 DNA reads TGTGCCAGCAGCGCGAAGGGGGGGACAGGTGTCGGGGAGCTGTTTTTT. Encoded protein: CASSAKGGTGVGELFF.

The CDR3 region is CASSGTFGNEQFF. In DNA, the CDR3 is TGTGCCAGCAGTGGGACCTTCGGAAATGAGCAGTTCTTC. The chain employs TRBV12-3 or TRBV12-4 and TRBJ2-1; the D gene could be TRBD1 or TRBD2 (5 bases each). The CDR3 has 13 residues. Trimming took 5 bases from V and 7 from J, leaving 12 bases between them.

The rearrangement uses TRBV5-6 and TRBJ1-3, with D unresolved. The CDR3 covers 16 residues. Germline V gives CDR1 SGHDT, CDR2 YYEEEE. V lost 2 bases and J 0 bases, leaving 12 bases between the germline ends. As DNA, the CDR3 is TGTGCCAGCAGCTTCATACCGACGGCCTCTGGAAACACCATATATTTT. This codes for CASSFIPTASGNTIYF.

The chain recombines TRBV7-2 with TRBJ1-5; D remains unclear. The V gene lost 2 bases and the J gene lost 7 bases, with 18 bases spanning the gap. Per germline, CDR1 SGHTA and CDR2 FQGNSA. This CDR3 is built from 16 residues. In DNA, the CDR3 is TGTGCCAGCAGCTTAACCTCCGGACCCGGAAACCAGCCCCAGCATTTT. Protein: CASSLTSGPGNQPQHF.

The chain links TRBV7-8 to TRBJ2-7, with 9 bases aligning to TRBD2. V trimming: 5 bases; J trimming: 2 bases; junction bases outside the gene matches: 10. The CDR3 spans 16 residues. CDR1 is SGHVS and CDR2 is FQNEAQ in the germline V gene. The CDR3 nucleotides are TGTGCCAGCAGCCTACCGGGACTAGCTAGCCCCTACGAGCAGTACTTC. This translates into CASSLPGLASPYEQYF. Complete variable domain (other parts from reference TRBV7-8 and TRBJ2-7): GAGVSQSPRYKVAKRGQDVALRCDPISGHVSLFWYQQALGQGPEFLTYFQNEAQLDKSGLPSDRFFAERPEGSVSTLKIQRTQQEDSAVYLCASSLPGLASPYEQYFGPGTRLTVT.

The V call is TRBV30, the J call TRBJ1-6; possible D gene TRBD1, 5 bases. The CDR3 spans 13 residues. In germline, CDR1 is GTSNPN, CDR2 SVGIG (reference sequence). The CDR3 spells CAGNGAGGSPLHF. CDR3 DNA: TGTGCGGGGAACGGGGCCGGGGGTTCACCCCTCCACTTT.

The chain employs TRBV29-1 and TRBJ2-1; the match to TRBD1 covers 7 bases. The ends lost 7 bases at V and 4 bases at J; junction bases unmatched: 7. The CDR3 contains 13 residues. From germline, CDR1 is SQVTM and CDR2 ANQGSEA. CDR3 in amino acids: CSGRDSSYNEQFF. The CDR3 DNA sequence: TGCAGCGGCCGGGACAGTTCTTACAATGAGCAGTTCTTC.

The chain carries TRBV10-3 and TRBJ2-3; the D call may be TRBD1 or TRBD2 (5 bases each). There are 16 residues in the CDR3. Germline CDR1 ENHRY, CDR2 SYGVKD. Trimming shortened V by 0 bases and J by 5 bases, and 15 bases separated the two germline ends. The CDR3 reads CAISESKGRAGDTQYF. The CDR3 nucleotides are TGTGCCATCAGTGAGTCGAAGGGGCGGGCCGGAGATACGCAGTATTTT.

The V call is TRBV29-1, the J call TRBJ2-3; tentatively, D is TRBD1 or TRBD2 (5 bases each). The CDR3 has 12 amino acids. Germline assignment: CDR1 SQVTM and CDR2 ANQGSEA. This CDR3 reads CRGGHSTDTQYF. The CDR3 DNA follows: TGCAGAGGAGGACACAGCACAGATACGCAGTATTTT.

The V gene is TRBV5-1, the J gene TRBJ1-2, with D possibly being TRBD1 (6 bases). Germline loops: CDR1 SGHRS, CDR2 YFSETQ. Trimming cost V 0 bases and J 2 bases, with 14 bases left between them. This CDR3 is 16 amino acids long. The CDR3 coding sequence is TGCGCCAGCAGCTTGGCAAGGGGGGGTTTAAACTATGGCTACACCTTC. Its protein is CASSLARGGLNYGYTF.